Listed here are 30 T cell receptor beta chains from one sample, sequenced in a study of T cells after yellow fever vaccination. TCRdb re-analysed the 5' RACE reads in MiXCR, keeping a single row per CDR3 protein. The table has more than 90,000 distinct CDR3 sequences, roughly 8.9% seen once. The sequences come from CD8+ T cells sorted from PBMCs, collected 45 days after the yellow fever booster vaccination. The receptor set was obtained from a man younger than 40 who received the YFV17D yellow fever vaccine.

The chain carries TRBV15 and TRBJ2-2; 7 bases agree with TRBD2. The CDR3 length is 17 residues. V lost 8 bases to trimming and J lost 1 base; unmatched junction nucleotides: 13. Germline V CDR1 and CDR2: LNHNV, YYDKDF (reference sequence). CDR3 amino acids: CATATTSADLNTGELFF. The CDR3 DNA reads TGTGCCACCGCCACCACTAGCGCAGATCTGAACACCGGGGAGCTGTTTTTT.

This chain uses TRBV15 with TRBJ2-3, with 9 bases lining up with TRBD2. This CDR3 contains 18 residues. The germline V gene has CDR1 LNHNV and CDR2 YYDKDF (reference sequence). V lost 5 bases, J lost 3 bases, and 15 bases stayed unmatched. The CDR3 protein is CATSGYSGSNVWTDTQYF. The CDR3 bases are TGTGCCACCAGCGGCTATAGCGGGAGTAACGTTTGGACAGATACGCAGTATTTT.

This clonotype was seen repeatedly, ten times or more. The chain couples TRBV29-1 to TRBJ2-7; D gene unclear. CDR1 is SQVTM and CDR2 is ANQGSEA in the germline V gene. The CDR3 sequence is 11 residues long. The germline V and J ends were trimmed by 4 bases and 3 bases, with 7 bases remaining between them. This CDR3 reads CSVVLGYEQYF. CDR3 bases: TGCAGCGTTGTGTTAGGCTACGAGCAGTACTTC.

This clonotype has at least ten counts. This sequence joins TRBV27 and TRBJ2-5; TRBD2 aligns across 14 bases. Trimming removed 9 bases from V and 5 bases from J; junction bases left unmatched: 8. Germline V lookup: CDR1 MNHEY, CDR2 SMNVEV (reference sequence). CDR3 length equals 15 residues. DNA for the CDR3: TGTGCCAGTTCAACCGGGACTAGCGGGAGTGAGACCCAGTACTTC. Protein product: CASSTGTSGSETQYF.

The table lists this clonotype with many counts. The gene calls are TRBV30 and TRBJ2-3; TRBD2 agrees at 8 bases. Losses at the gene ends were 3 bases for V and 6 bases for J; bases not matched to a gene: 8. CDR1 is GTSNPN and CDR2 is SVGIG in the germline V gene (reference sequence). This CDR3 contains 14 residues. The CDR3, as DNA: TGTGCCTGGAGGCATAGCGGGAAGGCGGATACGCAGTATTTT. This encodes CAWRHSGKADTQYF.

This clonotype was counted ten times or more. The gene calls are TRBV6-5 and TRBJ2-2; D assignment may be TRBD1 or TRBD2 (5 bases each). The V and J ends lost 0 bases and 4 bases respectively, with 12 bases between them. Germline-derived CDR1 and CDR2 are MNHEY and SVGAGI. The CDR3 covers 16 residues. The CDR3 loop is CASSYSGESGTGELFF. The CDR3 nucleotides are TGTGCCAGCAGTTACTCGGGGGAGTCGGGCACCGGGGAGCTGTTTTTT.

This clonotype turned up a few times. V gene TRBV12-3 or TRBV12-4 combines with J gene TRBJ1-6; 8 nucleotides line up with TRBD1. This CDR3 contains 14 residues. V gave up 6 bases and J gave up 8 bases; unmatched junction bases: 6. The DNA of the CDR3 is TGTGCCAGCAGCCCCACAGGGGGGTATTCACCCCTCCACTTT. Its translation is CASSPTGGYSPLHF.

The rearrangement joins TRBV29-1 to TRBJ1-5; TRBD1 matches 8 bases. The germline V gene encodes CDR1 SQVTM and CDR2 ANQGSEA. The length of the CDR3 is 14 residues. J lost 6 bases, V lost 2 bases, and 6 bases had no gene match. As DNA, the CDR3 is TGCAGCGTTGAAAAGACAGGGGCTATTCAGCCCCAGCATTTT. Its translation is CSVEKTGAIQPQHF.

At least ten counts were recorded for this clonotype. The rearrangement uses TRBV4-3 and TRBJ2-1; D gene ambiguous. Trimming stripped 1 base from V and 9 bases from J, with 10 bases between. This CDR3 has 13 amino acids. Germline V gene sequence: CDR1 LGHNA, CDR2 YSLEER. The CDR3 DNA is TGCGCCAGCAGCCAAGGACCTGGCGCTGAGCAGTTCTTC. It translates to CASSQGPGAEQFF.

The chain uses TRBV6-2 or TRBV6-3 and TRBJ2-4, with 7 nucleotides matching TRBD1. This CDR3 region has 13 residues. J lost 10 bases, V lost 5 bases, and 8 bases had no gene match. The germline CDR1 and CDR2 sequences are MNHEY and SVGEGT. In DNA, the CDR3 is TGTGCCAGCAGTCCCGCCGGGACAGTAATTCAGTACTTC. Its translation is CASSPAGTVIQYF.

V gene TRBV4-1 combines with J gene TRBJ1-5; weak D call: TRBD1 (5 bases). The CDR3 is 16 amino acids. Trimming cost V 0 bases and J 6 bases, with 15 bases left between them. CDR1 is MGHRA, CDR2 YSYEKL, per germline. The CDR3 protein is CASSQDSGDGSQPQHF. In DNA, the CDR3 is TGCGCCAGCAGCCAAGATTCCGGGGACGGCAGTCAGCCCCAGCATTTT.

Notes on this clonotype: Possible read error: a much larger clone is one base away. This chain joins TRBV20-1 and TRBJ2-7; D uncertain. CDR1 DFQATT and CDR2 SNEGSKA come from the germline V gene (reference sequence). V dropped 6 bases and J dropped 8 bases, with 8 bases sitting between them. The CDR3 totals 9 residues. The CDR3 is CSAIEQQYF. CDR3 bases: TGCAGTGCGATAGAACAGCAGTACTTC.

This clonotype was seen repeatedly, ten times or more. The rearrangement links TRBV6-5 to TRBJ1-5; D is uncertain. The V gene's germline CDR1 is MNHEY and CDR2 SVGAGI. CDR3 length: 14 amino acids. Between the trimmed V and J ends, which lost 4 bases and 9 bases, there was a span of 16 bases. The CDR3 region has the DNA TGTGCCAGCAGTTCCCCACGGAGACAATGGCCCCAGCATTTT. Translation: CASSSPRRQWPQHF.

This clonotype was found many times. The rearrangement joins TRBV12-3 or TRBV12-4 to TRBJ2-1; 8 positions match TRBD1. V lost 5 bases to trimming and J lost 5 bases; unmatched junction nucleotides: 5. The CDR3 totals 14 residues. The CDR3 DNA follows: TGTGCCAGCAGTCAACAGGGGGTACACAATGAGCAGTTCTTC. This translates into CASSQQGVHNEQFF.

This clonotype was counted ten times or more. The chain couples TRBV29-1 to TRBJ1-2; TRBD1 matches at 9 bases. Germline V gene lookup returns CDR1 SQVTM and CDR2 ANQGSEA. This CDR3 region has 14 residues. Trimming took 6 bases from V and 5 from J; bases not matched to a gene: 10. The CDR3 loop reads CSVGAQGAGYGYTF. In DNA, the CDR3 is TGCAGCGTGGGGGCACAGGGGGCAGGGTATGGCTACACCTTC.

CDR3 in DNA: TGTGCCAGCAGCTTGTACGGGAACAATCAGCCCCAGCATTTT. Protein: CASSLYGNNQPQHF. The chain is built from TRBV7-8 and TRBJ1-5; D unresolved. The V and J ends lost 3 bases and 3 bases respectively, with 9 bases between them. CDR1 and CDR2 from the germline V gene are SGHVS and FQNEAQ. The CDR3 is made up of 14 amino acids. Using reference TRBV7-8 and TRBJ1-5 for the parts outside the CDR3, the full variable domain is GAGVSQSPRYKVAKRGQDVALRCDPISGHVSLFWYQQALGQGPEFLTYFQNEAQLDKSGLPSDRFFAERPEGSVSTLKIQRTQQEDSAVYLCASSLYGNNQPQHFGDGTRLSIL.

This clonotype has at least ten counts. The chain's CDR3 is CATSDPRPGSEQFF. The CDR3 region has the DNA TGTGCCACCAGTGACCCTCGCCCAGGGAGTGAGCAGTTCTTC. V gene TRBV24-1 combines with J gene TRBJ2-1; D is possibly TRBD1 or TRBD2 (5 bases each). V shed 4 bases and J shed 9 bases, with 15 bases lying between them. The CDR3 is 14 residues long. Germline V lookup: CDR1 KGHDR, CDR2 SFDVKD.

This clonotype appeared many times. The V gene is TRBV10-2, the J gene TRBJ2-1; tentatively, D is TRBD1 or TRBD2 (6 bases each). Germline CDR1 is WSHSY and CDR2 is SAAADI. V lost 4 bases, J lost 10 bases, and 8 bases lay in between. The CDR3 loop spans 11 amino acids. CDR3 loop: CASSVGGEQFF. CDR3 nucleotides: TGCGCCAGCAGTGTCGGGGGCGAGCAGTTCTTC.

This clonotype occurred many times. V gene TRBV6-5 combines with J gene TRBJ1-1; unclear D gene. The CDR3 is made up of 11 amino acids. Germline V CDR1 and CDR2: MNHEY, SVGAGI. The germline V and J ends were trimmed by 6 bases and 1 base, with 3 bases remaining between them. CDR3 sequence (DNA): TGTGCCAGCAGCGCGAACACTGAAGCTTTCTTT. Protein sequence: CASSANTEAFF.

This clonotype occurred many times. The J gene is TRBJ2-7, the V gene TRBV12-3 or TRBV12-4; 9 bases line up with TRBD1. The CDR3 totals 15 residues. J gave up 6 bases and V 5 bases, and 11 bases lay outside the gene matches. The CDR3 DNA follows: TGTGCCAGCAGTATCACAGGGGGCGCCGAGTTCGAGCAGTACTTC. It is translated as CASSITGGAEFEQYF.

The chain carries TRBV5-6 and TRBJ2-1; 7 positions match TRBD2. The CDR3 extends over 16 amino acids. Looked up from germline, CDR1 is SGHDT and CDR2 is YYEEEE. Trimming cost V 4 bases and J 8 bases; bases outside gene matches: 15. The CDR3 loop is CASSPWDYPAADEQFF. Here the CDR3 DNA reads TGTGCCAGCAGCCCATGGGACTACCCAGCTGCAGATGAGCAGTTCTTC.

This clonotype was counted many times. The CDR3: CATSRRQGPEAFF. In nucleotides, the CDR3 is TGTGCCACCAGCAGGAGACAGGGCCCTGAAGCTTTCTTT. The chain couples TRBV15 to TRBJ1-1; 7 bases map to TRBD1. V lost 3 bases to trimming and J lost 6 bases; unmatched junction nucleotides: 4. The germline gives CDR1 LNHNV, CDR2 YYDKDF (reference sequence). CDR3 size: 13 residues.

This clonotype was seen at least ten times. The chain joins TRBV15 to TRBJ2-2, with D possibly matching TRBD1 (6 bases). Germline V gives CDR1 LNHNV, CDR2 YYDKDF (reference sequence). This CDR3 contains 15 residues. V lost 3 bases and J lost 1, with 9 bases in between. The CDR3 loop reads CATSSPGQNTGELFF. The CDR3 nucleotides are TGTGCCACCAGCAGTCCGGGACAGAACACCGGGGAGCTGTTTTTT.

This clonotype was detected many times. V and J are TRBV25-1 and TRBJ2-1; D is uncertain. This CDR3 is built from 12 residues. In germline, CDR1 is MGHDK, CDR2 SYGVNS. V was cut by 7 bases and J by 9 bases, with 13 bases left in between. CDR3 coding DNA: TGTGCCAGCATCGGGCCCGGGCTTGAGCAGTTCTTC. Translated, it gives CASIGPGLEQFF.

This clonotype showed up many times. The J gene is TRBJ2-5, the V gene TRBV29-1; D may be TRBD2 (5 bases). CDR3 length: 13 amino acids. The V end lost 3 bases, the J end lost 0 bases, and 8 bases lay between the germline ends. Germline V lookup: CDR1 SQVTM, CDR2 ANQGSEA. The CDR3 protein is CSVDLDYQETQYF. Here the CDR3 DNA reads TGCAGCGTTGATCTGGACTACCAAGAGACCCAGTACTTC.

About this clonotype itself: Given a much more abundant clone one base away, this may be a read error. The rearrangement links TRBV6-5 to TRBJ2-5, with TRBD1 as a possible D gene (6 bases). The germline gives CDR1 MNHEY, CDR2 SVGAGI. The CDR3 loop spans 17 amino acids. With 8 bases removed from V and 0 bases from J, the gap between germline ends came to 22 bases. CDR3 sequence reads: CASCHRENAAYQETQYF. The CDR3 nucleotides read TGTGCCAGCTGTCACAGGGAAAACGCGGCTTACCAAGAGACCCAGTACTTC.

This clonotype was counted ten times or more. This chain links TRBV20-1 with TRBJ2-7; perhaps D is TRBD1 or TRBD2 (5 bases each). Germline V CDR1 and CDR2: DFQATT, SNEGSKA (reference sequence). Trimming removed 0 bases from V and 2 bases from J, with 14 bases in between. CDR3 length equals 15 residues. CDR3 region: CSARDWDETTYEQYF. The CDR3 DNA sequence: TGCAGTGCTAGAGACTGGGACGAGACCACCTACGAGCAGTACTTC.

At least ten counts were recorded for this clonotype. The chain employs TRBV20-1 and TRBJ2-3; 8 positions match TRBD2. There are 14 residues in the CDR3. The trim removed 6 bases at V and 6 bases at J, leaving 11 bases unmatched. The germline V gene encodes CDR1 DFQATT and CDR2 SNEGSKA (reference sequence). CDR3: CSALSGRAVDTQYF. The CDR3 coding sequence is TGCAGTGCACTTTCCGGGAGGGCTGTGGATACGCAGTATTTT.

This clonotype appeared many times. This rearrangement joins TRBV5-1 to TRBJ2-7; tentatively, D is TRBD1 (6 bases). V was clipped by 4 bases and J by 7 bases, with 12 bases between them. The CDR3 totals 12 residues. Germline CDR1 reads SGHRS; CDR2 reads YFSETQ. CDR3 in amino acids: CASSNRVGEQYF. The DNA of the CDR3 is TGCGCCAGCAGCAACAGGGTTGGTGAGCAGTACTTC.

This clonotype was counted many times. The V call is TRBV18, the J call TRBJ2-5, with D possibly matching TRBD2 (6 bases). CDR1 and CDR2 from the germline V gene are KGHSH and LQKENI. The V end lost 3 bases, the J end lost 3 bases, and 14 bases lay between the germline ends. The CDR3 is 15 amino acids. The CDR3: CASSPLGTGEETQYF. DNA for the CDR3: TGTGCCAGCTCACCCTTGGGGACGGGGGAAGAGACCCAGTACTTC.